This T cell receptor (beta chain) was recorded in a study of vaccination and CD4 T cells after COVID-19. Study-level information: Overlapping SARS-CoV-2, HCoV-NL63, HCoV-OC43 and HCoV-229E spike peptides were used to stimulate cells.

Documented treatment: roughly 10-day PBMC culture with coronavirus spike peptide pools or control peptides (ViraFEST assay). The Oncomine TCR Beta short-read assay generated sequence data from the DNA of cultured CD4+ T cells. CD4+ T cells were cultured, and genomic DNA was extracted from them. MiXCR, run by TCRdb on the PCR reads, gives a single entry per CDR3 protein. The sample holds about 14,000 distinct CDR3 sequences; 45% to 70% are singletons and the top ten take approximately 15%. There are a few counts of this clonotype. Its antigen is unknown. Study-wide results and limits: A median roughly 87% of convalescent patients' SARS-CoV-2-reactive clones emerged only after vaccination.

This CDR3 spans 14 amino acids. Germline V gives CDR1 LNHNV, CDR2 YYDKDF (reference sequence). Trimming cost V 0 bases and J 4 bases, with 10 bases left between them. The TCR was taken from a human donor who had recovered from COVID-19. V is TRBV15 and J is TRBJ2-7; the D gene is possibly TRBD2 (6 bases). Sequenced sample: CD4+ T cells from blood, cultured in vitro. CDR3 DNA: TGTGCCACCAGCAGAGAAAGAGGAGGGTACGAGCAGTACTTC. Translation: CATSRERGGYEQYF.